The 32 T cell receptor beta chains below all came from one sample that was sequenced in a study of tissue T cells after allogeneic stem cell transplantation (dated by TCRdb to the early 2020s). Sample time point, as interpreted from the label and publication: mouse harvest day 14 after allogeneic transplant. Mouse grafts consisting of 10^7 T-cell-depleted bone marrow cells combined with 10^6 splenic CD5+ T cells were administered by tail vein injection. The library came from the immunoSEQ multiplex PCR assay. This immuneACCESS table, as held by TCRdb, lists in-frame sequences with V and J called but not all clones. Of the missing ones, under half trace to an unresolved V gene in checked studies; the others have no known cause. The sample table contains some 4,500 clones; only one count was recorded for more than 40% of them. The ten most abundant clones make up about a fifth of the sample. The sample taken for sequencing was lymph node tissue. These receptors originate from a female BALB/c mouse given C57BL/6 T cells with graft-versus-host disease after an allogeneic hematopoietic cell transplant.

With respect to this clone: The listed genes are named as in mouse. The read terminates 1 residue before the CDR3 end, so the remaining end is supplied by the germline J gene. The J gene is TRBJ2-2, the V gene TRBV26, with 7 bases that match TRBD1. The CDR3 extends over 14 amino acids. The trim removed 4 bases at V and 2 bases at J, leaving 1 base unmatched. Germline assignment: CDR1 KGHPV and CDR2 FQNQEV (reference sequence). Partial CDR3 DNA: TGTGCCAGCAGTCAACAGGGGAACACCGGGCAGCTCTAC. Its translation: CASSQQGNTGQLY. The whole CDR3 protein reads CASSQQGNTGQLYF.

In this sample, this clone turned up a few times. Genes and germline come from the mouse. The read ends 1 residue before the CDR3 terminus; that terminus is restored from the germline J gene. V usage is TRBV13-1 and J usage is TRBJ1-1; maybe TRBD1 (5 bases). The V end lost 0 bases, the J end lost 3 bases, and 6 bases lay between the germline ends. CDR1 NSHNY and CDR2 SYGAGN come from the germline V gene. The CDR3 is 13 residues long. The CDR3 DNA, read in part, is TGTGCCAGCAGTGATGGGACATACACAGAAGTCTTC. It encodes CASSDGTYTEVF. The whole CDR3 protein reads CASSDGTYTEVFF.

About this clone: Gene names denote mouse genes. Coverage ceases 1 residue before the CDR3 finishes, and the germline J gene fills in the end. The J gene is TRBJ2-1, the V gene TRBV5; 7 nucleotides align to TRBD2. This CDR3 region has 16 residues. Germline V CDR1 and CDR2: LGHNA, YNLKQL (reference sequence). V shed 0 bases, J shed 6 bases, and the junction held 8 bases outside the gene matches. Incomplete CDR3 DNA: TGTGCCAGCAGCCAAGATGGGGCTGGGGGTGGTGCTGAGCAGTTC. Protein: CASSQDGAGGGAEQF. In full, the CDR3 is CASSQDGAGGGAEQFF.

Of note for this clone: Gene names and germline refer to mouse. The read falls 1 residue short of the CDR3 end, and the missing part is taken from the germline J gene. This chain connects TRBV14 to TRBJ2-5; 10 bases are a match to TRBD1. The J segment lost 4 bases and the V segment lost 5 bases, leaving 4 bases of the junction unmatched. Germline CDR1 and CDR2: SGHDT and FRDEAV. This CDR3 spans 14 amino acids. CDR3 in amino acids: CASRAGTGEDTQYF. The DNA read from the CDR3 is TGTGCCAGCAGGGCCGGGACAGGGGAAGACACCCAGTAC.

This clone is categorized as medium-sized (0.01 to 0.1%). Genes and germline come from the mouse. With the read ending 1 residue before the CDR3 end, the germline J gene is used to fill in that end. The chain recombines TRBV3 with TRBJ1-1, with D hard to call. V was pared by 0 bases and J by 1 base, with 9 bases between. The germline V gene has CDR1 SNHLY and CDR2 FYNGKV (reference sequence). This CDR3 is 15 amino acids long. Partial CDR3 DNA: TGTGCCAGCAGCTTAGCAGAGATGGGAAACACAGAAGTCTTC. Residues: CASSLAEMGNTEVF. The full CDR3 protein is CASSLAEMGNTEVFF. Looking up the rest from reference TRBV3 and TRBJ1-1 gives the full variable domain: GPKVLQIPSHQIIDMGQMVTLNCDPVSNHLYFYWYKQILGQQMEFLVNFYNGKVMEKSKLFKDQFSVERPDGSYFTLKIQPTALEDSAVYFCASSLAEMGNTEVFFGKGTRLTVV.

Notes on this clone: Compared with germline, one end of the junction differs, possibly owing to a read error. Gene names and germline match the mouse. The read ends 1 residue shy of where the CDR3 ends; the end is completed using the germline J gene. The chain couples TRBV15 to TRBJ1-5; the D gene is possibly TRBD1 (6 bases). The CDR3 is made up of 14 amino acids. CDR1 and CDR2 (germline): SGHND, FRSKSL. The covered CDR3 bases are TGTGCCAGCAGCTTAGAACGGGGGCGGCAGGCTCCGCTT. Translated: CASSLERGRQAPL. Given in full, the CDR3 is CASSLERGRQAPLF.

Note on this clone: Germline and genes: mouse. The CDR3 end lies 1 residue beyond the end of the read and is filled in from the germline J gene. The V and J genes are TRBV2 and TRBJ1-1; tentatively, D is TRBD1 (5 bases). The CDR3 is made up of 13 amino acids. The V end lost 3 bases, the J end lost 4 bases, and 9 bases lay between the germline ends. Germline V gene data show CDR1 as LGHNA and CDR2 as YSYQKL. CDR3 bases read: TGTGCCAGCAGCCAGAGGGACGGCACAGAAGTCTTC. This sequence encodes CASSQRDGTEVF. The CDR3 reads in full as CASSQRDGTEVFF.

In this sample, this clone turned up a few times. Mouse names are used for the genes. The CDR3 end is not reached by the read, which stops 1 residue before it; the germline J gene fills it in. The genes are TRBV17 and TRBJ2-2; 8 nucleotides match TRBD2. CDR1 MNHDT and CDR2 YYDKIL come from the germline V gene. V shed 3 bases and J 3 bases; nucleotides not matched to a gene: 0. The CDR3 loop spans 14 amino acids. The DNA read from the CDR3 is TGTGCTAGCAGTAGGGGGGGGCACACCGGGCAGCTCTAC. Translation gives CASSRGGHTGQLY. The full CDR3 sequence reads CASSRGGHTGQLYF.

Concerning this clone itself: Gene names denote mouse genes. The read falls 1 residue short of the CDR3 end, and the missing part is taken from the germline J gene. The chain employs TRBV31 and TRBJ2-1, with TRBD1 identical over 9 bases. The V gene end was trimmed by 0 bases and the J gene end by 8 bases; junction bases not matched to a gene: 5. Germline CDR1 and CDR2: GKSSPN and SITVG. This CDR3 has 14 residues. CDR3 bases read: TGTGCCTGGAGTCTCGGGACAGGGATTACTGAGCAGTTC. This translates into CAWSLGTGITEQF. The entire CDR3 sequence reads CAWSLGTGITEQFF.

Comments on this clone: Gene names and germline refer to mouse. The read ends 1 residue before the CDR3 terminus; that terminus is restored from the germline J gene. This chain joins TRBV13-3 and TRBJ2-7, with D perhaps matching TRBD1 or TRBD2 (6 bases each). Trimming removed 0 bases from V and 4 bases from J, with 11 bases in between. Germline V gives CDR1 NNHDY, CDR2 SYVADS. The CDR3 has 14 residues. The covered CDR3 bases are TGTGCCAGCAGTGATGCGGTGGGGGCTTATGAACAGTAC. As protein: CASSDAVGAYEQY. The entire CDR3 reads CASSDAVGAYEQYF.

As regards this clone: Here the gene names and germline are mouse. The read ends 1 residue shy of where the CDR3 ends; the end is completed using the germline J gene. The genes are TRBV5 and TRBJ2-1, with TRBD2 matching over 9 bases. CDR1 and CDR2 from the germline V gene are LGHNA and YNLKQL (reference sequence). Trimming removed 3 bases from V and 3 bases from J; junction bases left unmatched: 6. This CDR3 region has 16 residues. CDR3: CASSHLDWGIYAEQFF. Partial CDR3 DNA: TGTGCCAGCAGCCACCTCGACTGGGGGATCTATGCTGAGCAGTTC.

Note on this clone: Gene names denote mouse genes. The read comes to an end 1 residue before the CDR3 does, leaving the germline J gene to fill in the end. This chain joins TRBV12-2 and TRBJ2-5, with 10 bases lining up with TRBD2. V shed 4 bases, J shed 0 bases, and the junction held 6 bases outside the gene matches. Per germline, CDR1 SGHLS and CDR2 HYDKME. This CDR3 has 16 amino acids. CDR3 DNA (partial): TGTGCCAGCTCGCAACTGGGGGGGTCGAACCAAGACACCCAGTAC. It specifies CASSQLGGSNQDTQY. The CDR3 as a whole reads CASSQLGGSNQDTQYF.

Note on this clone: Germline and genes here are mouse. The CDR3 is cut off 1 residue early in the read; its end comes from the germline J gene. The gene calls are TRBV15 and TRBJ2-5, with TRBD1 matching over 8 bases. Germline CDR1 reads SGHND; CDR2 reads FRSKSL. V lost 5 bases and J lost 3; bases outside the gene matches: 1. The CDR3 runs to 13 residues. Partial CDR3 DNA: TGTGCCAGCAGTCGACAGGGGCAAGACACCCAGTAC. Translating it yields CASSRQGQDTQY. The full CDR3 reads CASSRQGQDTQYF. Supplemented by reference TRBV15 and TRBJ2-5, the full variable domain reads DAGVTQTPRHEVAEKGQTIILKCEPVSGHNDLFWYRQTKIQGLELLSYFRSKSLMEDGGAFKDRFKAEMLNSSFSTLKIQPTEPKDSAVYLCASSRQGQDTQYFGPGTRLLVL.

A word on this clone: Germline and genes here are mouse. CDR3 sequence reads: CGRDNQAPLF. The covered CDR3 bases are TGTGGAAGGGACAACCAGGCTCCGCTT. The chain combines TRBV17 with TRBJ1-5; D is ambiguous. The CDR3 goes on 1 residue after the read ends, and that part is filled in from the germline J gene. Germline V CDR1 and CDR2: MNHDT, YYDKIL. This CDR3 region has 10 residues. Based on the CDR3 plus reference TRBV17 and TRBJ1-5, the full variable domain is DTTVKQNPRYKLARVGKPVNLICSQTMNHDTMYWYQKKPNQAPKLLLFYYDKILNREADTFEKFQSSRPNNSFCSLYIGSAGLEYSAMYLCGRDNQAPLFGEGTRLSVL.

Points on this clone: Gene names and germline match the mouse. The read terminates 1 residue ahead of where the CDR3 ends, so the germline J gene completes it. The rearrangement joins TRBV23 to TRBJ1-1. CDR1 KGHTA and CDR2 FQNQQP come from the germline V gene. This CDR3 is built from 11 residues. CDR3 DNA (partial): TGCTCCAGCAGTCAATCGGGGGAAGTCTTC. It specifies CSSSQSGEVF. The whole CDR3 sequence reads CSSSQSGEVFF. Complete variable domain (other parts from reference TRBV23 and TRBJ1-1): DAAVTQKPRYLIKMKGQEAEMKCIPEKGHTAVFWYQQKQSKELKFLIYFQNQQPLDQIDMVKERFSAVCPSSSLCSLGIRTCEAEDSALYLCSSSQSGEVFFGKGTRLTVV.

In regard to this clone: Mouse gene names and germline throughout. The read ends 1 residue shy of where the CDR3 ends; the end is completed using the germline J gene. The chain combines TRBV3 with TRBJ2-5, with 14 bases matching TRBD2. This CDR3 contains 16 residues. The V gene's germline CDR1 is SNHLY and CDR2 FYNGKV (reference sequence). With V trimmed by 4 bases and J by 6 bases, 6 bases remained unmatched. The CDR3 region is CASSSGTGGAPDTQYF. CDR3 bases read: TGTGCCAGCAGCTCCGGGACTGGGGGGGCGCCGGACACCCAGTAC.

Note on this clone: Germline and genes: mouse. The sequence runs out 1 residue before the end of the CDR3; the remainder is reconstructed from the germline J gene. This sequence joins TRBV4 and TRBJ1-6; D possibly corresponds to TRBD1 (6 bases). TRBJ1-6 belongs to the ORF category, with a function that is uncertain. V shed 5 bases and J shed 3 bases, with 8 bases lying between them. Per germline, CDR1 LGHDT and CDR2 YNNKQL (reference sequence). The CDR3 is 14 residues long. The CDR3 DNA, read in part, is TGTGCCAGCAGCCGACAGGTCTATAATTCGCCCCTCTAC. Translation: CASSRQVYNSPLY. The entire CDR3 is CASSRQVYNSPLYF.

This clone has only one observation. Gene names are the mouse ones. The sequence runs out 1 residue before the end of the CDR3; the remainder is reconstructed from the germline J gene. The chain carries TRBV15 and TRBJ2-4; D remains unclear. Trimming pared 0 bases from V and 0 bases from J, leaving 4 bases between. CDR1 is SGHND, CDR2 FRSKSL, per germline. This CDR3 region has 14 residues. CDR3 sequence: CASSLAASQNTLYF. The CDR3 bases that were read are TGTGCCAGCAGTTTAGCTGCTAGTCAAAACACCTTGTAC.

This clone was seen only a few times. The germline and genes are mouse ones. The read ends 1 residue shy of where the CDR3 ends; the end is completed using the germline J gene. The rearrangement joins TRBV26 to TRBJ1-4; TRBD1 is a possible D gene (6 bases). The germline V gene encodes CDR1 KGHPV and CDR2 FQNQEV (reference sequence). V was trimmed by 4 bases and J by 5 bases, leaving 8 bases between them. The CDR3 spans 13 residues. Incomplete CDR3 DNA: TGTGCCAGCAGTCGGGACAAAAACGAAAGATTATTT. Its protein product is CASSRDKNERLF. The entire CDR3 reads CASSRDKNERLFF. The full variable domain, its missing parts supplied by reference TRBV26 and TRBJ1-4, is NSKVIQTPRYLVKGQGQKAKMRCIPEKGHPVVFWYQQNKNNEFKFLINFQNQEVLQQIDMTEKRFSAECPSNSPCSLEIQSSEAGDSALYLCASSRDKNERLFFGHGTKLSVL.

To note about this clone: Mouse germline and gene names are used. The read ends 1 residue before the CDR3 terminus; that terminus is restored from the germline J gene. The genes are TRBV5 and TRBJ2-7; D perhaps matches TRBD2 (5 bases). The CDR3 runs to 16 residues. Trimming stripped 4 bases from V and 7 bases from J, with 23 bases between. CDR1 and CDR2 from the germline V gene are LGHNA and YNLKQL (reference sequence). The DNA read from the CDR3 is TGTGCCAGCAGCCCAGATCCGGCACTGGCGGGCCAAGAACAGTAC. Encoded protein: CASSPDPALAGQEQY. The whole CDR3 sequence reads CASSPDPALAGQEQYF.

This clone is labeled medium-sized. Gene names refer to mouse genes. From the germline J gene comes the end of the CDR3, since the read stops 1 residue before it. The chain joins TRBV19 to TRBJ2-7, with 11 bases fitting TRBD2. This CDR3 is 14 amino acids long. CDR1 is FNHDT, CDR2 SITEND, per germline (reference sequence). V lost 1 base, J lost 4 bases, and 1 base stayed unmatched. CDR3 residues: CASSIRTGGYEQYF. Incomplete CDR3 DNA: TGTGCCAGCAGTATAAGGACTGGGGGGTATGAACAGTAC.

As for this clone: Mouse gene names and germline throughout. The read gets to within 1 residue of the CDR3 end, and the germline J gene fills in the rest. This rearrangement joins TRBV15 to TRBJ1-1; tentative D call: TRBD1 (5 bases). CDR3 length: 15 residues. From germline, CDR1 is SGHND and CDR2 FRSKSL. The V end was cut by 0 bases, the J end by 1 base, with 9 bases between. This CDR3 reads CASSLAAGRNTEVFF. CDR3 DNA, as far as it was read: TGTGCCAGCAGTTTAGCGGCGGGGCGAAACACAGAAGTCTTC.

With regard to this clone: The germline and genes are mouse ones. The CDR3 end is not reached by the read, which stops 1 residue before it; the germline J gene fills it in. The J gene is TRBJ2-7, the V gene TRBV13-1; weak D call: TRBD1 (6 bases). V was shortened by 5 bases and J by 3 bases, with 9 bases between the two germline ends. The germline V gene encodes CDR1 NSHNY and CDR2 SYGAGN. This CDR3 contains 12 residues. CDR3 bases read: TGTGCCAGCAGCCGGGACATCTATGAACAGTAC. It translates to CASSRDIYEQY. The full CDR3 is CASSRDIYEQYF.

About this clone: Mouse gene names and germline throughout. The CDR3 end lies 1 residue beyond the end of the read and is filled in from the germline J gene. The chain has TRBV12-1 and TRBJ2-4; maybe TRBD2 (5 bases). Trimming stripped 0 bases from V and 5 bases from J, with 5 bases between. The germline gives CDR1 SGHSN, CDR2 HYEKVE. This CDR3 contains 12 residues. The sequenced part of the CDR3 DNA is TGTGCCAGCTCTCTCTGGGGAAACACCTTGTAC. Translated: CASSLWGNTLY. The whole CDR3 is CASSLWGNTLYF.

Details on this clone: Gene names and germline refer to mouse. The read terminates 1 residue before the CDR3 end, so the remaining end is supplied by the germline J gene. V is TRBV12-2 and J is TRBJ2-2, with D possibly being TRBD2 (5 bases). Germline V gives CDR1 SGHLS, CDR2 HYDKME. V shed 0 bases and J shed 4 bases, with 8 bases lying between them. The CDR3 contains 14 residues. The sequenced part of the CDR3 DNA is TGTGCCAGCTCTCTCGTGGGGTCCACCGGGCAGCTCTAC. It yields the protein CASSLVGSTGQLY. The entire CDR3 sequence reads CASSLVGSTGQLYF.

Regarding this clone: These gene names are mouse names. The read halts 1 residue ahead of the CDR3 end, with the missing end drawn from the germline J gene. V and J are TRBV26 and TRBJ2-5; 9 bases agree with TRBD1. The CDR3 runs 14 residues. Germline lookup yields CDR1 KGHPV and CDR2 FQNQEV (reference sequence). V shed 4 bases and J 6 bases; nucleotides not matched to a gene: 5. The CDR3 sequence: CASSPGTGWDTQYF. The part of the CDR3 DNA that was read is TGTGCCAGCAGTCCCGGGACAGGGTGGGACACCCAGTAC.

By sample share, this clone is medium-sized. Any gene name here is a mouse gene name. The sequenced fragment ends 1 residue before the CDR3 boundary, so the rest is inferred from the germline J gene. This rearrangement joins TRBV13-2 to TRBJ2-7, with TRBD2 matching 7 bases. V lost 3 bases, J lost 6 bases, and 6 bases stayed unmatched. This CDR3 comprises 13 residues. Germline lookup yields CDR1 NNHNN and CDR2 SYGAGS (reference sequence). CDR3 bases read: TGTGCCAGCGGTGGGGGCTGGGGGTTTGAACAGTAC. Amino acid sequence: CASGGGWGFEQY. The full CDR3 is CASGGGWGFEQYF.

This clone was seen a few times. These gene names are mouse names. Read coverage stops 1 residue before the CDR3 terminus; the germline J gene supplies the remainder. The chain recombines TRBV16 with TRBJ2-7; TRBD2 matches at 7 bases. Germline CDR1 is SGHSA and CDR2 is FRNQAP. Germline trimming cut 1 base from V and 0 bases from J; bases unmatched to any gene: 0. The CDR3 totals 14 residues. CDR3: CASSLVGGSYEQYF. The covered CDR3 bases are TGTGCAAGCAGCTTAGTGGGGGGCTCCTATGAACAGTAC.

The table lists this clone with a few counts. Gene names are the mouse ones. The CDR3 is cut off 1 residue early in the read; its end comes from the germline J gene. The chain couples TRBV3 to TRBJ2-2, with 9 bases matching TRBD2. The length of the CDR3 is 15 residues. V was pared by 3 bases and J by 2 bases, with 1 base of the junction left unmatched. Germline CDR1 reads SNHLY; CDR2 reads FYNGKV (reference sequence). CDR3 region: CASSLDWGNTGQLYF. The DNA read from the CDR3 is TGTGCCAGCAGCTTGGACTGGGGCAACACCGGGCAGCTCTAC.

Points on this clone: All gene names here are mouse names. The sequence runs out 1 residue before the end of the CDR3; the remainder is reconstructed from the germline J gene. V and J are TRBV15 and TRBJ1-5; D may be TRBD1 (5 bases). The CDR3 is 12 amino acids. Germline V gives CDR1 SGHND, CDR2 FRSKSL. The V end was cut by 6 bases, the J end by 9 bases, with 12 bases between. CDR3 DNA, as far as it was read: TGTGCCAGCAGGGGACCAGGAGGGGCTCCGCTT. It specifies CASRGPGGAPL. The complete CDR3 protein is CASRGPGGAPLF.

On this clone: Germline and genes: mouse. The DNA ends 1 residue before the CDR3 does, and the rest of the CDR3 is filled in from the germline J gene. The chain recombines TRBV31 with TRBJ2-5; 10 nucleotides align to TRBD1. The CDR3 has 14 amino acids. From germline, CDR1 is GKSSPN and CDR2 SITVG. V shed 3 bases, J shed 6 bases, and the junction held 6 bases outside the gene matches. Incomplete CDR3 DNA: TGTGCCTGGAGCCGAGACAGGGGGCACGACACCCAGTAC. As protein: CAWSRDRGHDTQY. From start to end, the CDR3 is CAWSRDRGHDTQYF.

Of note for this clone: Gene names and germline refer to mouse. Read sequence stops 1 residue before the CDR3 end, and the germline J gene provides the missing end. Other DNA sequences of this sample code for an identical CDR3. The rearrangement joins TRBV1 to TRBJ1-6, with 7 positions matching TRBD1. TRBJ1-6 carries the ORF label, with uncertain function. CDR1 is NSQYPW, CDR2 LRSPGD, per germline (reference sequence). The junction had 2 bases not matched to a gene; V was cut back by 3 bases and J by 6 bases. CDR3 size: 14 residues. CDR3 protein: CTCSARDSNSPLYF. CDR3 DNA (partial): TGCACCTGCAGTGCTAGGGACAGTAATTCGCCCCTCTAC.